This T cell receptor (beta chain) stems from a study of regulatory T cells in long-lasting Graves disease. Study-wide findings and caveats: Persistent disease was characterized by preferential usage of TRBV28, TRBJ1-2 and TRBJ2-5. In persistent patients, shared public clonotypes (roughly 2,800) outnumbered those in new patients (around 1,000).

Time point noted: persistent/refractory GD, antithyroid drugs over 5 years with positive TRAb. Researchers made the TCR library from RNA that was extracted from PBMCs. V was shortened by 5 bases and J by 1 base, with 9 bases between the two germline ends. Germline values: CDR1 SEHNR, CDR2 FQNEAQ (reference sequence). This CDR3 is 13 amino acids long. With iRepertoire HTBI primers and Arm-PCR of CDR3 regions, TCR beta libraries were built. Original methodology: The samples yielded fewer than 75 TRBV and 14 TRBJ segments. TCRdb reprocessed the multiplex PCR reads with MiXCR, giving one entry per CDR3 protein. The V and J calls shown here were made by TCRdb, not taken from the authors' results. The table lists about 430,000 distinct CDR3 sequences, about 21% of them singletons, with approximately 15% in the top ten. This clonotype was observed a few times. Its antigen is currently unknown.

The chain combines TRBV7-9 with TRBJ2-7, with D tentatively TRBD1 (5 bases). The receptor comes from a female donor with Graves disease. The material was peripheral blood mononuclear cells (PBMCs), obtained when the disease was refractory, from a patient treated with antithyroid drugs. CDR3 DNA sequence: TGTGCCAGCAGCCCGACAGATTCCTACGAGCAGTACTTC. This codes for CASSPTDSYEQYF.